These 19 T cell receptor beta chains were sequenced from one sample in a study of cytomegalovirus exposure and HLA in healthy donors (dated by TCRdb to about 2017). The method behind the library was the immunoSEQ multiplex PCR assay. A mixture of 60 forward primers for TCR Vbeta segments and 13 reverse primers for TCR Jbeta segments was used in the multiplex PCR. TCRdb stores this immuneACCESS table with in-frame sequences only. Part of the clones is absent; in the studies checked, under half of the shortfall reflects unresolved V genes, and no reason is known for the rest. Within this sample are 100,000 to 150,000 clones, with around four fifths of them counted one time only. The ten largest clones take up almost 6% of the sample. Sequenced input: PBMCs. The receptors were sampled from a woman in her thirties or forties in good health and CMV-seropositive.

CDR3 coding DNA: TGTGCCAGCAGCTTAGGGCCGAGGCGGCTGCAGTACTTC. This encodes CASSLGPRRLQYF. The chain combines TRBV13 with TRBJ2-7; D not certain. Trimming stripped 0 bases from V and 9 bases from J, with 12 bases between. Germline-derived CDR1 and CDR2 are PRHDT and FYEKMQ (reference sequence). The CDR3 covers 13 residues.

This chain joins TRBV25-1 and TRBJ1-6; 9 positions agree with TRBD1. The CDR3 has 14 amino acids. Germline V gene sequence: CDR1 MGHDK, CDR2 SYGVNS. Germline trimming cut 3 bases from V and 14 bases from J; bases unmatched to any gene: 8. The CDR3 nucleotides are TGTGCCAGCAGTGAGGGACAGGGATTCTTAACCCTCCACTTT. The encoded protein is CASSEGQGFLTLHF.

The chain has TRBV4-1 and TRBJ2-7; the match to TRBD1 covers 7 bases. Per germline, CDR1 MGHRA and CDR2 YSYEKL. The CDR3 loop spans 16 amino acids. With 5 bases clipped from V and 3 bases from J, the junction kept 13 bases outside the gene matches. DNA for the CDR3: TGCGCCAGCAGCACAGGGGTTCCCCCGCTTATCTACGAGCAGTACTTC. Encoded protein: CASSTGVPPLIYEQYF.

This chain joins TRBV28 and TRBJ1-2; D uncertain. This CDR3 is built from 14 residues. Trimming left V 6 bases short and J 4 bases short, with 15 bases between. The germline V gene encodes CDR1 MDHEN and CDR2 SYDVKM. The CDR3 loop reads CASRRSGRRYGYTF. The CDR3 bases are TGTGCCAGCAGGAGGAGCGGTAGGCGCTATGGCTACACCTTC.

The gene calls are TRBV14 and TRBJ1-6; D is ambiguous. The CDR3 sequence is 14 residues long. V was clipped by 7 bases and J by 5 bases, with 12 bases between them. Germline values: CDR1 SGHDN, CDR2 FVKESK. CDR3 loop: CASTVREDNSPLHF. The DNA of the CDR3 is TGTGCCAGCACGGTTAGGGAGGATAATTCACCCCTCCACTTT.

The rearrangement joins TRBV11-2 to TRBJ1-2, with D possibly TRBD1 on 6 matching bases. The CDR3 is 16 amino acids. CDR1 and CDR2 from the germline V gene are SGHAT and FQNNGV. The V and J ends lost 1 base and 7 bases respectively, with 19 bases between them. The CDR3, as DNA: TGTGCCAGCAGCTTAGGCCGGGGGGGGGCACGGTCTGGCTACACCTTC. Translating it yields CASSLGRGGARSGYTF.

The chain combines TRBV19 with TRBJ2-3; 8 bases are shared with TRBD2. V dropped 3 bases and J dropped 6; count of bases not matched to a gene: 14. This CDR3 has 17 residues. Germline V lookup: CDR1 LNHDA, CDR2 SQIVND (reference sequence). The CDR3 loop reads CASSILGLDGGGDTQYF. The CDR3 DNA reads as TGTGCCAGTAGTATTCTGGGCTTGGACGGGGGGGGCGATACGCAGTATTTT.

V is TRBV5-5 and J is TRBJ2-7; D may be TRBD2 (6 bases). The CDR3 has 15 residues. Per germline, CDR1 SGHKS and CDR2 YYEKEE (reference sequence). V dropped 1 base and J dropped 1 base, with 12 bases sitting between them. The CDR3 region has the DNA TGTGCCAGCAGCTTGATTGCGGGAACGTCCTACGAGCAGTACTTC. Its protein is CASSLIAGTSYEQYF. The full variable domain, with the rest looked up from reference TRBV5-5 and TRBJ2-7, is DAGVTQSPTHLIKTRGQQVTLRCSPISGHKSVSWYQQVLGQGPQFIFQYYEKEERGRGNFPDRFSARQFPNYSSELNVNALLLGDSALYLCASSLIAGTSYEQYFGPGTRLTVT.

This clone was seen just once. The CDR3 sequence: CASSPGQGYEQYF. The CDR3 bases are TGTGCCAGCAGTCCCGGACAGGGTTACGAGCAGTACTTC. The chain couples TRBV27 to TRBJ2-5; TRBD1 matches at 8 bases. The J call may be in error: the DNA end matches TRBJ2-7 better. Germline V gene sequence: CDR1 MNHEY, CDR2 SMNVEV (reference sequence). This CDR3 spans 13 amino acids.

This chain links TRBV5-4 with TRBJ2-7, with D perhaps TRBD2 (6 bases). This CDR3 comprises 17 residues. Germline V gene data show CDR1 as SGHNT and CDR2 as YYREEE (reference sequence). V was clipped by 3 bases and J by 0 bases, with 19 bases between them. This CDR3 reads CASSSHSGLASSYEQYF. In nucleotides, the CDR3 is TGTGCCAGCAGCTCCCACTCGGGACTGGCGAGCTCCTACGAGCAGTACTTC.

The chain carries TRBV5-6 and TRBJ1-5, with TRBD1 as a possible D gene (5 bases). The CDR3 runs 15 residues. Germline V gene sequence: CDR1 SGHDT, CDR2 YYEEEE. With 4 bases removed from V and 0 bases from J, the gap between germline ends came to 11 bases. CDR3 loop: CASSNRQYSNQPQHF. For the CDR3, the DNA is TGTGCCAGCAGCAACCGACAGTATAGCAATCAGCCCCAGCATTTT.

By proportion, this clone is medium-sized. J is TRBJ2-6 and V is TRBV6-5; the D gene is possibly TRBD1 (5 bases). CDR1 is MNHEY and CDR2 is SVGAGI in the germline V gene. V was shortened by 0 bases and J by 1 base, with 7 bases between the two germline ends. There are 16 residues in the CDR3. The chain's CDR3 is CASSYSRQSGANVLTF. CDR3 sequence (DNA): TGTGCCAGCAGTTACTCGAGACAGTCTGGGGCCAACGTCCTGACTTTC.

The DNA of the CDR3 is TGTGCCAGTAGTATGGGCCGCCAATTTTATGGCTACACCTTC. It encodes CASSMGRQFYGYTF. J is TRBJ1-2 and V is TRBV19; no clear D. The CDR3 is 14 residues long. Germline assignment: CDR1 LNHDA and CDR2 SQIVND (reference sequence). The V end lost 3 bases, the J end lost 5 bases, and 13 bases lay between the germline ends.

V is TRBV30 and J is TRBJ1-6, with D possibly being TRBD1 (6 bases). V gave up 3 bases and J gave up 7 bases, with 16 bases separating them. This CDR3 has 15 residues. CDR1 and CDR2 (germline): GTSNPN, SVGIG (reference sequence). As DNA, the CDR3 is TGTGCCTGGAGCGTGAACAGGGCCTGGAATTCACCCCTCCACTTT. This translates into CAWSVNRAWNSPLHF.

This clone occurred once. The rearrangement uses TRBV30 and TRBJ1-2; D ambiguous. CDR1 is GTSNPN and CDR2 is SVGIG in the germline V gene (reference sequence). V was trimmed by 1 base and J by 4 bases, leaving 4 bases between them. This CDR3 region has 11 residues. CDR3 sequence reads: CAWSALYGYTF. The CDR3 region has the DNA TGTGCCTGGAGTGCCCTCTATGGCTACACCTTC.

The rearrangement uses TRBV15 and TRBJ2-5; 7 bases map to TRBD1. Germline V lookup: CDR1 LNHNV, CDR2 YYDKDF (reference sequence). V dropped 2 bases and J dropped 5; count of bases not matched to a gene: 2. CDR3 length equals 13 residues. The CDR3 sequence: CATSRSDRETQYF. The CDR3 bases are TGTGCCACCAGCAGATCGGACAGGGAGACCCAGTACTTC.

The rearrangement uses TRBV6-4 and TRBJ1-4; D is perhaps TRBD1 (5 bases). Germline-derived CDR1 and CDR2 are MRHNA and SNTAGT. The V and J ends lost 2 bases and 8 bases respectively, with 9 bases between them. The CDR3 consists of 13 residues. This chain's CDR3 is CASSDRDYEKLFF. DNA for the CDR3: TGTGCCAGCAGTGACCGGGACTACGAAAAACTGTTTTTT.

The chain uses TRBV28 and TRBJ1-5, with 8 bases lining up with TRBD1. V lost 1 base, J lost 1 base, and 3 bases stayed unmatched. Germline V CDR1 and CDR2: MDHEN, SYDVKM. This CDR3 spans 16 amino acids. The CDR3 coding sequence is TGTGCCAGCAGTTTATCGTCAGGGGGCAGCAATCAGCCCCAGCATTTT. Protein product: CASSLSSGGSNQPQHF.

The chain carries TRBV14 and TRBJ2-7; 15 bases line up with TRBD2. There are 19 residues in the CDR3. The V gene end was trimmed by 0 bases and the J gene end by 2 bases; junction bases not matched to a gene: 8. The germline CDR1 and CDR2 sequences are SGHDN and FVKESK. CDR3 bases: TGTGCCAGCAGCCAAGATAATATGGGACTAGCGGGAGGAACCTACGAGCAGTACTTC. It yields the protein CASSQDNMGLAGGTYEQYF.